The 22 T cell receptor beta chains below were found in one sample sequenced in a study of low-dose radiotherapy and immunotherapy resistance in tumors. With TRAV- and TRBV-specific primers, first-strand cDNA was made, covering the alpha and beta chains. The TCRs were subjected to amplification over approximately 18 PCR cycles employing a constant-region primer in conjunction with a V-primer adapter. TCRdb reanalysed the reads using MiXCR and keeps one entry per CDR3 protein. The sample has approximately 9,800 distinct CDR3 sequences; 35% to 50% are singletons. Every receptor here comes from a human donor with advanced metastatic prostate, ovarian, gallbladder or colorectal cancer (not recorded which). This table probably holds off-target reads from a library built for another chain.

In this sample, this clonotype turned up a few times. The genes are TRBV5-1 and TRBJ2-2, with TRBD1 matching over 8 bases. This CDR3 contains 18 residues. CDR1 and CDR2 (germline): SGHRS, YFSETQ. V trimming: 1 base; J trimming: 0 bases; junction bases outside the gene matches: 8. The CDR3 DNA reads as TGCGCCAGCAGCTTGCAGGGGGCGGTCCTGCCGAACACCGGGGAGCTGTTTTTT. It translates to CASSLQGAVLPNTGELFF. Variable domain in full (rest from reference TRBV5-1 and TRBJ2-2): KAGVTQTPRYLIKTRGQQVTLSCSPISGHRSVSWYQQTPGQGLQFLFEYFSETQRNKGNFPGRFSGRQFSNSRSEMNVSTLELGDSALYLCASSLQGAVLPNTGELFFGEGSRLTVL.

The sample holds a few counts of this clonotype. The gene calls are TRBV7-6 and TRBJ2-1; no reliable D call. Germline CDR1 reads SGHVS; CDR2 reads FNYEAQ. V was clipped by 3 bases and J by 12 bases, with 12 bases between them. The CDR3 length is 12 residues. The CDR3: CASSLTGWTQFF. The DNA for the CDR3 is TGTGCCAGCAGCTTGACCGGATGGACGCAGTTCTTC.

The J gene is TRBJ2-5, the V gene TRBV10-3; 8 bases are a match to TRBD1. CDR3 length: 18 residues. Looked up from germline, CDR1 is ENHRY and CDR2 is SYGVKD. V dropped 0 bases and J dropped 2; count of bases not matched to a gene: 11. As DNA, the CDR3 is TGTGCCATCAGTGAGTCCACCTCGGACAGGGCGGGGCAAGAGACCCAGTACTTC. Encoded protein: CAISESTSDRAGQETQYF.

This clonotype is labeled large (0.1 to 1%). This sequence joins TRBV6-1 and TRBJ2-5; weak D call: TRBD2 (5 bases). Trimming took off 3 bases at V and 1 base at J, with 18 bases between the two ends. The CDR3 has 17 residues. CDR1 and CDR2 from the germline V gene are MNHNS and SASEGT. CDR3 sequence: CASSDALAGLIQETQYF. In DNA form, the CDR3 reads TGTGCCAGCAGTGACGCTCTGGCAGGACTCATCCAAGAGACCCAGTACTTC.

The genes are TRBV14 and TRBJ2-3; 12 bases map to TRBD2. This CDR3 has 17 residues. The germline CDR1 and CDR2 sequences are SGHDN and FVKESK. Germline trimming cut 5 bases from V and 0 bases from J; bases unmatched to any gene: 6. The CDR3 spells CASSKTSGSLSTDTQYF. CDR3 coding DNA: TGTGCCAGCAGCAAGACTAGCGGGAGCCTTAGCACAGATACGCAGTATTTT.

The chain employs TRBV2 and TRBJ2-3; D might be TRBD2 (7 bases). The CDR3 contains 17 residues. Germline loops: CDR1 SNHLY, CDR2 FYNNEI. Trimming removed 9 bases at V and 2 bases at J, with 24 bases between. The CDR3 region has the DNA TGTGCCAGGCACCATTTTAAGGGGGGGGGCAACACAGATACGCAGTATTTT. This gives the protein CARHHFKGGGNTDTQYF. Based on the CDR3 plus reference TRBV2 and TRBJ2-3, the full variable domain is EPEVTQTPSHQVTQMGQEVILRCVPISNHLYFYWYRQILGQKVEFLVSFYNNEISEKSEIFDDQFSVERPDGSNFTLKIRSTKLEDSAMYFCARHHFKGGGNTDTQYFGPGTRLTVL.

This clonotype ranks as medium-sized (0.01 to 0.1%). This chain connects TRBV6-1 to TRBJ2-1; 9 positions agree with TRBD2. Losses at the gene ends were 8 bases for V and 5 bases for J; bases not matched to a gene: 10. The CDR3 runs to 15 residues. CDR1 MNHNS and CDR2 SASEGT come from the germline V gene. As DNA, the CDR3 is TGTGCCAGCTTAAGCCTAGCGGGAATCAACAATGAGCAGTTCTTC. Its translation: CASLSLAGINNEQFF.

The CDR3 DNA is TGTGCCAGCAGCCCCCTCAGACTAGACGGCAGACTGGGGCAGTACTTC. This translates into CASSPLRLDGRLGQYF. The chain has TRBV28 and TRBJ2-7; D is perhaps TRBD2 (6 bases). Germline lookup yields CDR1 MDHEN and CDR2 SYDVKM. V was cut by 6 bases and J by 9 bases, with 27 bases left in between. This CDR3 is 16 amino acids long.

This clonotype occurred a few times. V is TRBV5-1 and J is TRBJ1-4; 9 bases map to TRBD1. This CDR3 has 14 amino acids. J was trimmed by 7 bases and V by 4 bases; bases with no gene match: 5. From germline, CDR1 is SGHRS and CDR2 YFSETQ. CDR3 nucleotides: TGCGCCAGCAGCCAGGGACAGGGCTTTGAAAAACTGTTTTTT. Amino acid sequence: CASSQGQGFEKLFF.

The CDR3 sequence is CASSLALAGGVTGELFF. The CDR3 nucleotides read TGTGCCAGCAGCTTAGCGCTAGCGGGAGGGGTCACCGGGGAGCTGTTTTTT. The J gene is TRBJ2-2, the V gene TRBV7-8; TRBD2 matches at 12 bases. Unmatched junction bases numbered 3, after V lost 0 bases and J lost 4 bases. The CDR3 is 17 residues long. CDR1 is SGHVS and CDR2 is FQNEAQ in the germline V gene.

This clonotype was observed a few times. This chain joins TRBV11-2 and TRBJ2-7; no reliable D call. Germline V gene lookup returns CDR1 SGHAT and CDR2 FQNNGV. The germline V and J ends were trimmed by 5 bases and 0 bases, with 8 bases remaining between them. The CDR3 sequence is 13 residues long. The DNA for the CDR3 is TGTGCCAGCAGCCCCCTTAGCTCCTACGAGCAGTACTTC. Amino acid sequence: CASSPLSSYEQYF.

This chain links TRBV10-3 with TRBJ1-2; D is unclear. In germline, CDR1 is ENHRY, CDR2 SYGVKD. The CDR3 length is 12 residues. V lost 3 bases and J lost 7, with 9 bases in between. The CDR3 DNA reads as TGTGCCATCAGTGAAGCTATCTCTGGCTACACCTTC. Translated: CAISEAISGYTF.

This clonotype was counted between two and nine times. This chain connects TRBV5-8 to TRBJ1-3; D not resolved. V was shortened by 1 base and J by 6 bases, with 11 bases between the two germline ends. Germline CDR1 and CDR2: SGHTS and YDEGEE. The CDR3 has 14 amino acids. CDR3 sequence: CASSLSPRENTIYF. CDR3 nucleotides: TGTGCCAGCAGCTTGTCTCCACGAGAAAACACCATATATTTT. Together with reference TRBV5-8 and TRBJ1-3, the CDR3 gives the full variable domain: EAGVTQSPTHLIKTRGQQATLRCSPISGHTSVYWYQQALGLGLQFLLWYDEGEERNRGNFPPRFSGRQFPNYSSELNVNALELEDSALYLCASSLSPRENTIYFGEGSWLTVV.

This clonotype was counted once. Written as DNA, the CDR3 is TGCAGCGTTGTGGGGGCGGACGGGGCCAACGTCCTGACTTTC. Amino acid sequence: CSVVGADGANVLTF. The V gene is TRBV29-1, the J gene TRBJ2-6, with D perhaps TRBD1 (6 bases). This CDR3 contains 14 residues. V was shortened by 4 bases and J by 4 bases, with 11 bases between the two germline ends. Germline V gene data show CDR1 as SQVTM and CDR2 as ANQGSEA.

The rearrangement links TRBV6-2 or TRBV6-3 to TRBJ1-5, with a weak D call TRBD1 (5 bases). The CDR3 consists of 13 residues. The germline V and J ends were trimmed by 2 bases and 6 bases, with 8 bases remaining between them. Germline V lookup: CDR1 MNHEY, CDR2 SVGEGT. The CDR3 is CASSYPDSQPQHF. In nucleotides, the CDR3 is TGTGCCAGCAGTTACCCCGACAGTCAGCCCCAGCATTTT.

The CDR3 region is CSAGQGNQPQHF. The CDR3, as DNA: TGCAGTGCTGGACAGGGGAATCAGCCCCAGCATTTT. The chain has TRBV20-1 and TRBJ1-5; 9 positions agree with TRBD1. CDR3 length: 12 residues. After removal of 5 bases from V and 4 bases from J, the junction contained 0 bases not matched to a gene. Germline V gene data show CDR1 as DFQATT and CDR2 as SNEGSKA (reference sequence).

This clonotype was recorded a few times. This chain joins TRBV7-2 and TRBJ2-2; D gene unclear. The CDR3 has 13 amino acids. Trimming pared 2 bases from V and 5 bases from J, leaving 6 bases between. Germline V gives CDR1 SGHTA, CDR2 FQGNSA. The DNA of the CDR3 is TGTGCCAGCAGCTTACTCGGGACCGGGGAGCTGTTTTTT. This gives the protein CASSLLGTGELFF.

V is TRBV29-1 and J is TRBJ1-5, with TRBD1 as a possible D gene (6 bases). This CDR3 has 14 residues. Germline V gives CDR1 SQVTM, CDR2 ANQGSEA. V lost 6 bases, J lost 3 bases, and 15 bases lay in between. In DNA form, the CDR3 reads TGCAGCGTGTCCCAACAGGGTTCCAATCAGCCCCAGCATTTT. Protein: CSVSQQGSNQPQHF.

This clonotype appeared a few times. V usage is TRBV6-6 and J usage is TRBJ1-1, with D unclear. Germline V gene sequence: CDR1 MNHNY, CDR2 SVGAGI (reference sequence). Trimming stripped 6 bases from V and 3 bases from J, with 8 bases between. The CDR3 totals 12 residues. CDR3 loop: CASSRVYTEAFF. The CDR3 nucleotides are TGTGCCAGCAGCCGAGTTTACACTGAAGCTTTCTTT.

This clonotype was counted only a few times. V is TRBV28 and J is TRBJ1-2; D might be TRBD1 (5 bases). The germline gives CDR1 MDHEN, CDR2 SYDVKM. Trimming left V 6 bases short and J 8 bases short, with 13 bases between. The CDR3 spans 12 residues. The CDR3 DNA reads TGTGCCAGCAGGGGGCCAGCGGAGGGCTACACCTTC. Translation: CASRGPAEGYTF.

This clonotype has just a few counts. The V call is TRBV12-3 or TRBV12-4, the J call TRBJ2-5, with 9 positions matching TRBD2. The CDR3 extends over 15 amino acids. V lost 4 bases, J lost 4 bases, and 7 bases stayed unmatched. CDR3: CASSSAGGGRETQYF. CDR3 DNA: TGTGCCAGCAGTTCTGCGGGAGGGGGAAGAGAGACCCAGTACTTC.

This clonotype has more than one count but fewer than ten. The rearrangement uses TRBV18 and TRBJ2-2; D remains ambiguous. Germline values: CDR1 KGHSH, CDR2 LQKENI. CDR3 length: 13 amino acids. Trimming took 3 bases from V and 8 from J, leaving 10 bases between them. CDR3: CASSPAEFGELFF. In nucleotides, the CDR3 is TGTGCCAGCTCACCGGCTGAGTTTGGGGAGCTGTTTTTT.